These T cell receptor beta chains were read from a single sample in a study of T-cell reconstitution after alpha-beta-depleted transplantation in children. TCRdb independently ran MiXCR on the PCR reads; one entry per CDR3 protein. The data contain nearly 550,000 distinct CDR3 sequences, around 16% of them singletons. The source material was PBMCs from the stem cell graft donor, sampled from the stem cell graft. The receptors here all came from a human donor who donated a stem cell graft to a child with acute lymphoblastic leukemia. Each CDR3 is given with its conserved first and last residue. Fields, in order: D gene, clone size, V gene, J gene, CDR3 DNA, CDR3 protein. D genes are given only for firm matches. Clone size is stated in some rows and not others, as once, few, many or a class when expanded.

>.|few|TRBV15|TRBJ2-7
TGTGCCACCAGCAGAGAGACAAGGGCCTACGAGCAGTACTTC
CATSRETRAYEQYF
>.|.|TRBV3-1|TRBJ2-7
TGTGCCAGCAGCCAAGACCAAGTTTACCGAAGCACCGAAGAGGGGCCCTACGAGCAGTACTTC
CASSQDQVYRSTEEGPYEQYF
>.|.|TRBV5-1|TRBJ2-7
TGCGCCAGCAGCGTATCTACAGGGATGTACTACGAGCAGTACTTC
CASSVSTGMYYEQYF
>.|.|TRBV9|TRBJ2-5
TGTGCCAGCAGCGTAGTAGGCGGGATAAAGGTGGAGACCCAGTACTTC
CASSVVGGIKVETQYF
>.|.|TRBV12-3/TRBV12-4|TRBJ1-5
TGTGCCACCGGACAGTCCAATCAGCCCCAGCATTTT
CATGQSNQPQHF
>.|few|TRBV5-1|TRBJ2-5
TGCGCCAGCAGCCCGACCAGGGGTCCCCAAGAGACCCAGTACTTC
CASSPTRGPQETQYF
>.|many|TRBV7-9|TRBJ2-1
TGTGCCAGCAGCCCCCTTCAGATCCAGTTCTTC
CASSPLQIQFF
>.|.|TRBV5-1|TRBJ2-1
TGCGCCAGCAGCGGGATTGTCAATGAGCAGTTCTTC
CASSGIVNEQFF
>.|.|TRBV6-2/TRBV6-3|TRBJ2-7
TGTGCCAGCAGTTCCATAGGACGCCGCTCCTACGAGCAGTACTTC
CASSSIGRRSYEQYF
>.|few|TRBV20-1|TRBJ2-7
TGCAGTGCCAGCGACTTGGCTAGCCCAAGGCTTGGCGAGCAGTACTTC
CSASDLASPRLGEQYF
>.|.|TRBV12-3/TRBV12-4|TRBJ2-1
TGTGCCAGCAGTCACACGGGCGGCAGCTCCTACAATGAGCAGTTCTTC
CASSHTGGSSYNEQFF
>.|.|TRBV25-1|TRBJ2-7
TGTGCCAGCAGTGAATGGGGCAGGCCGAGCTCCTACGAGCAGTACTTC
CASSEWGRPSSYEQYF
>.|.|TRBV5-6|TRBJ2-4
TGTGCCAGCAGCTTGAGAGACAGGAGTGGGAACATTCAGTACTTC
CASSLRDRSGNIQYF
>.|few|TRBV20-1|TRBJ2-1
TGCAGTGCTAGAGATTTAGGCGGGATTAACTCCTACAATGAGCAGTTCTTC
CSARDLGGINSYNEQFF
>TRBD1|few|TRBV5-1|TRBJ1-2
TGCGCCAGCAGCTCCCTCCGGACAGGGTCTACGATGCCAGACTATGGCTACACCTTC
CASSSLRTGSTMPDYGYTF
>.|many|TRBV6-1|TRBJ2-1
TGTGCCAGCAGTGGTGGGGGAAGTGGTGAGCAGTTCTTC
CASSGGGSGEQFF
>.|.|TRBV3-1|TRBJ1-1
TGTGCCAGCAGCAGAGGGGGTGAGACTGAAGCTTTCTTT
CASSRGGETEAFF
>.|few|TRBV18|TRBJ1-2
TGTGCCAGCTCACCACCTGGACAGCAACAAAGCTACACCTTC
CASSPPGQQQSYTF
>.|.|TRBV4-1|TRBJ1-5
TGCGCCAGCAGCCAAGAATTGAGGGGGGTGGGTAGCAATCAGCCCCAGCATTTT
CASSQELRGVGSNQPQHF
>.|few|TRBV5-1|TRBJ1-4
TGCGCCAGCAGCTTGATAGGGCTCGATGAAAAACTGTTTTTT
CASSLIGLDEKLFF
>TRBD1|.|TRBV25-1|TRBJ2-6
TGTGCCAGCCGAGGGCAGGGGGCGAGAGGGGCCAACGTCCTGACTTTC
CASRGQGARGANVLTF
>TRBD1|.|TRBV6-1|TRBJ2-7
TGTGCCAGCAGCGAGTCACAGGGGAGCTTCTACGACGAGCAGTACTTC
CASSESQGSFYDEQYF
>.|.|TRBV4-1|TRBJ1-1
TGCGCCAGCAGTCGGACGACAGCCAACTTTATGAACACTGAAGCTTTCTTT
CASSRTTANFMNTEAFF
>TRBD2|.|TRBV5-1|TRBJ2-1
TGCGCCAGCAGTTCTCCCAGCGGGAGGGCCCACAATGAGCAGTTCTTC
CASSSPSGRAHNEQFF
>.|many|TRBV7-9|TRBJ2-7
TGTGCCAGCAGCGAAGGTCGCTACGAGCAGTACTTC
CASSEGRYEQYF
>.|few|TRBV7-8|TRBJ2-7
TGTGCCAGCAGCCCAGACAACCCCTACGAGCAGTACTTC
CASSPDNPYEQYF
>TRBD1|.|TRBV7-9|TRBJ1-6
TGTGCCAGCAGCCCCCGACAGGGGGGGAATTCACCCCTCCACTTT
CASSPRQGGNSPLHF
>.|few|TRBV29-1|TRBJ2-3
TGCAGCCAATGGGGCACAGATACGCAGTATTTT
CSQWGTDTQYF
>.|.|TRBV18|TRBJ1-4
TGTGCCAGCTCACCACACGCAGGGGCAGGGGAAAAACTGTTTTTT
CASSPHAGAGEKLFF
>.|few|TRBV18|TRBJ1-1
TGTGCCAGCTCACCACCGACCAGGGTGGCTGAAGCTTTCTTT
CASSPPTRVAEAFF
>.|.|TRBV5-6|TRBJ1-1
TGTGCCAGCAGCTGGCAGGGTCATACTGAAGCTTTCTTT
CASSWQGHTEAFF
>.|.|TRBV20-1|TRBJ2-1
TGCAGTGCTGACCCTAGAGATGAGCAGTTCTTC
CSADPRDEQFF
>.|few|TRBV5-4|TRBJ2-2
TGTGCCAGCAGCTTCCTAGTGGGCACCGGGGAGCTGTTTTTT
CASSFLVGTGELFF
>TRBD2|.|TRBV20-1|TRBJ2-3
TGCAGTGCTACAACTAGCGGGAGCACAGATACGCAGTATTTT
CSATTSGSTDTQYF
>.|few|TRBV7-6|TRBJ2-5
TGTGCCAGCAGCTCATCGGTGTCCCAAGAGACCCAGTACTTC
CASSSSVSQETQYF
>.|.|TRBV5-1|TRBJ2-5
TGCGCCAGCAGCTTGGTCGTGCTCCAAGAGACCCAGTACTTC
CASSLVVLQETQYF
>.|.|TRBV27|TRBJ1-6
TGTGCCAGCAGTATCCAGGGATCCCTGGGATCACCCCTCCACTTT
CASSIQGSLGSPLHF
>.|few|TRBV10-2|TRBJ2-1
TGCGCCAGCATTGCGTTCGGTCACCCTGAGCAGTTCTTC
CASIAFGHPEQFF
>.|.|TRBV7-6|TRBJ2-7
TGTGCCAGCAGCCCCTCAGGGTGGCCTCCCTCCTACGAGCAGTACTTC
CASSPSGWPPSYEQYF
>.|few|TRBV18|TRBJ2-7
TGTGCCAGCTCAACCCTGAGGAGACGGGCCTACGAGCAGTACTTC
CASSTLRRRAYEQYF
>TRBD1|.|TRBV5-1|TRBJ2-7
TGCGCCAGCAGCTTGGCCGGGGACAGGGGCGAGCAGTACTTC
CASSLAGDRGEQYF
>TRBD2|.|TRBV7-9|TRBJ2-1
TGTGCCAGCAGTCCTGGGACTAGCGGGAGGGAGTACAATGAGCAGTTCTTC
CASSPGTSGREYNEQFF
>TRBD2|.|TRBV6-2/TRBV6-3|TRBJ2-2
TGTGCCAGCAGTTACACGGGACTAGTCGGGACCGGGGAGCTGTTTTTT
CASSYTGLVGTGELFF
>.|few|TRBV27|TRBJ1-2
TGTGCCAGCAGTGTGAAAGGAATAGCTAACTATGGCTACACCTTC
CASSVKGIANYGYTF
>.|.|TRBV5-1|TRBJ1-1
TGCGCCAGCAGCTTGGCCCGGACTCTTAACACTGAAGCTTTCTTT
CASSLARTLNTEAFF
>.|.|TRBV30|TRBJ2-2
TGTGCCTGGAGTGGGGGCCAGTTCACCGGGGAGCTGTTTTTT
CAWSGGQFTGELFF
>.|.|TRBV3-1|TRBJ2-7
TGTGCCAGCAGCCAAGAAGCCCCGGGAGCAATGCGCGAGCAGTACTTC
CASSQEAPGAMREQYF
>.|.|TRBV5-1|TRBJ1-1
TGCGCCAGCAGCTTGCACGGGGGCCAGGCGGGGACTGAAGCTTTCTTT
CASSLHGGQAGTEAFF
>.|few|TRBV7-9|TRBJ2-7
TGTGCCAGCAGCTCACGAGTAGCGGATACCTTCAAGGGGTACTTC
CASSSRVADTFKGYF
>.|few|TRBV29-1|TRBJ2-7
TGCAGCGTAGTTAAGGACTATTCCTCCTACGAGCAGTACTTC
CSVVKDYSSYEQYF
>.|.|TRBV5-1|TRBJ2-5
TGCGCCAGCAGCAAGGCGATACGGCAGGGTGTGGAGACCCAGTACTTC
CASSKAIRQGVETQYF